Each of the 3 T cell receptor beta chains below was sequenced from the same sample in a study of human T cells and chemical hapten exposure. The time point is: patch test 1, 2 weeks after DPC sensitization. Treatment of the sample: therapeutic diphenylcyclopropenone sensitization with weekly scalp DPC. In TCRdb, the RACE reads were re-called with MiXCR into one record per CDR3 protein. Found here are roughly 380,000 distinct CDR3 sequences, roughly 4.8% of them singletons; the top ten hold approximately 2.5%. This material consisted of whole blood, taken in connection with sensitization to the hapten diphenylcyclopropenone (DPC). The origin of the receptors is a woman between 45 and 65 years old with alopecia areata. Some clones in this sample may be carry-over from other donors' samples.

This clonotype was seen at least ten times. The rearrangement joins TRBV28 to TRBJ1-6; 7 bases line up with TRBD1. The CDR3 spans 14 residues. Germline assignment: CDR1 MDHEN and CDR2 SYDVKM. V lost 5 bases and J lost 10; bases outside the gene matches: 8. As DNA, the CDR3 is TGTGCCAGCAGTCCCCCAGGGGGAATATCACCCCTCCACTTT. Its protein is CASSPPGGISPLHF.

The chain combines TRBV6-1 with TRBJ1-1; weak D call: TRBD1 (5 bases). V shed 0 bases and J shed 9 bases, with 17 bases lying between them. The CDR3 consists of 15 residues. Germline V gene sequence: CDR1 MNHNS, CDR2 SASEGT. The CDR3 DNA is TGTGCCAGCAGTGAAGCGCGGGGGGGTTTGATAAAAGCTTTCTTT. Its protein is CASSEARGGLIKAFF.

At least ten counts were recorded for this clonotype. This sequence joins TRBV9 and TRBJ2-3, with TRBD2 identical over 7 bases. V trimming: 3 bases; J trimming: 1 base; junction bases outside the gene matches: 8. CDR3 length: 16 residues. Germline values: CDR1 SGDLS, CDR2 YYNGEE. This CDR3 reads CASSGALADRTDTQYF. The DNA of the CDR3 is TGTGCCAGCAGCGGTGCCCTAGCGGACCGCACAGATACGCAGTATTTT. The full variable domain, rest sourced from reference TRBV9 and TRBJ2-3, is DSGVTQTPKHLITATGQRVTLRCSPRSGDLSVYWYQQSLDQGLQFLIQYYNGEERAKGNILERFSAQQFPDLHSELNLSSLELGDSALYFCASSGALADRTDTQYFGPGTRLTVL.